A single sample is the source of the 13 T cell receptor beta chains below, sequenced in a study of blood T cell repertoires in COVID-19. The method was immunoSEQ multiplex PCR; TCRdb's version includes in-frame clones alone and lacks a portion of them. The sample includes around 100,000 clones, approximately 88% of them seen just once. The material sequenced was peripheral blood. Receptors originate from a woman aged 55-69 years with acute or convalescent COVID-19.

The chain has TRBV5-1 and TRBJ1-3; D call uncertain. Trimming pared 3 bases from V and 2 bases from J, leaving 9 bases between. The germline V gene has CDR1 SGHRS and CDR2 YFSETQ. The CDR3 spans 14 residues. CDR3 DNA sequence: TGCGCCAGCAGCTCCGGGGTTACTGGAAACACCATATATTTT. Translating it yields CASSSGVTGNTIYF.

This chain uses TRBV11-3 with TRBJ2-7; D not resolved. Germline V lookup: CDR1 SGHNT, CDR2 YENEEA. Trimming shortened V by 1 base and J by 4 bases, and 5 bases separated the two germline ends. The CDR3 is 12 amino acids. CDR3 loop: CASSLGVYEQYF. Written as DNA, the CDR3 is TGTGCCAGCAGCTTAGGAGTTTACGAGCAGTACTTC. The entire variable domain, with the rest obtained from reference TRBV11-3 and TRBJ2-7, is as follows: EAGVVQSPRYKIIEKKQPVAFWCNPISGHNTLYWYLQNLGQGPELLIRYENEEAVDDSQLPKDRFSAERLKGVDSTLKIQPAELGDSAVYLCASSLGVYEQYFGPGTRLTVT.

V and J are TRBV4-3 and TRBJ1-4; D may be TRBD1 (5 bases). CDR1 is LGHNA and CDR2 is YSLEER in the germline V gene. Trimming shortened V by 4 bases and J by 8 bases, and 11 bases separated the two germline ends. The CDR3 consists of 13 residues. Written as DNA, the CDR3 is TGCGCCAGCAGCCTCCAGGGAGGCGAAAAACTGTTTTTT. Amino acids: CASSLQGGEKLFF.

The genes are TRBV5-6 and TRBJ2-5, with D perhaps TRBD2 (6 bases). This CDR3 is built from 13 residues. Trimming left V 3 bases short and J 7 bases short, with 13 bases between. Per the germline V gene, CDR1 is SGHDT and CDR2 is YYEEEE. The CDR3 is CASSSGGAGTQYF. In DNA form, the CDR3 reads TGTGCCAGCAGCTCCGGCGGGGCGGGGACCCAGTACTTC.

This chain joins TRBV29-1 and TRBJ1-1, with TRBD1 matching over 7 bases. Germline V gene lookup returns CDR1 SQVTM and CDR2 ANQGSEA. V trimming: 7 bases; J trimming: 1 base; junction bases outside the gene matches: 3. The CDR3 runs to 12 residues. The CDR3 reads CSAGQANTEAFF. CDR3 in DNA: TGCAGCGCCGGACAGGCGAACACTGAAGCTTTCTTT.

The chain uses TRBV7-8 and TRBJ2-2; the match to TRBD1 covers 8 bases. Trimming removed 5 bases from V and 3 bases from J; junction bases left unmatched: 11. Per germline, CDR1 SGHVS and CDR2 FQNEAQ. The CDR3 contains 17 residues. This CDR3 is CASSPRSGGAYTGELFF. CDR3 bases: TGTGCCAGCAGCCCCCGGTCAGGGGGCGCGTACACCGGGGAGCTGTTTTTT.

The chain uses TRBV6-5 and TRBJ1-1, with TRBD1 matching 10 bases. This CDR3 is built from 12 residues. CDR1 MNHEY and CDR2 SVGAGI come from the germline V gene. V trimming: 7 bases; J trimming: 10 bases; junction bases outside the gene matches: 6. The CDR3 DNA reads TGTGCCAGCACCGGGACAGGGGACGCAGCTTTCTTT. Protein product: CASTGTGDAAFF.

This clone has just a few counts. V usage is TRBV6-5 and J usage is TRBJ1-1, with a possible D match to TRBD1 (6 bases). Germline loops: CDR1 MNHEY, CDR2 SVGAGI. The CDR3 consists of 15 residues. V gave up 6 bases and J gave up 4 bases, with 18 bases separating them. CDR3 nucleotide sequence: TGTGCCAGCAGAAGGGATTCAGGGGACACCACTGAAGCTTTCTTT. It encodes CASRRDSGDTTEAFF.

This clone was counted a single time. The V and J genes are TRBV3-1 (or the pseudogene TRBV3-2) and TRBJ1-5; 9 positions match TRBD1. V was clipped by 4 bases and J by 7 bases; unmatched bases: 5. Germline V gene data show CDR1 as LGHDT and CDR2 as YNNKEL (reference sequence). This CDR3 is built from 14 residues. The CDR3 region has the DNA TGTGCCAGCAGCCTAGGGACAGGGTTCCAGCCCCAGCATTTT. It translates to CASSLGTGFQPQHF.

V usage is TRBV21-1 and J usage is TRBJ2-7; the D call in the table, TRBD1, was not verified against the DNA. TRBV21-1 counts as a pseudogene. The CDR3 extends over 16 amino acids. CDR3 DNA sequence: TGTGCCAGCAGCACCCGGGACAGTAACCTCTCCTACGAGCAGTACTTC. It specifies CASSTRDSNLSYEQYF.

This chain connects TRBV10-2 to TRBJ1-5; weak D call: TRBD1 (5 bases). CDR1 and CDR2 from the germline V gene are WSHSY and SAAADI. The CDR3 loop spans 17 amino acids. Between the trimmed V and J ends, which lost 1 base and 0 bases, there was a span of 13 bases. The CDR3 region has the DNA TGCGCCAGCAGTGAGTATGGGGGACTTATTAGCAATCAGCCCCAGCATTTT. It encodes CASSEYGGLISNQPQHF.

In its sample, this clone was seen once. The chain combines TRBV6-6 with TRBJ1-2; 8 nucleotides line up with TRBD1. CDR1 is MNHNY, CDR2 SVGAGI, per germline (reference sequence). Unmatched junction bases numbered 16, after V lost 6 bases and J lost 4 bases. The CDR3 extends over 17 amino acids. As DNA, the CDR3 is TGTGCCAGCAGCCGACCGGGACAGGAGCTTTTAATCTATGGCTACACCTTC. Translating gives CASSRPGQELLIYGYTF.

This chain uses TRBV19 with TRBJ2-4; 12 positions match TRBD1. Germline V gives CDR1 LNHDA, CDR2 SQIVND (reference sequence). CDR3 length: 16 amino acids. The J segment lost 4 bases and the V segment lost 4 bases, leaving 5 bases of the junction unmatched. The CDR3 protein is CASSTPGQGAKNIQYF. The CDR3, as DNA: TGTGCCAGTAGTACCCCGGGACAGGGGGCAAAAAACATTCAGTACTTC.